This record looks at one T cell receptor (beta chain) sequence and its context. Sequencing was performed with immunoSEQ multiplex PCR; in TCRdb, only in-frame clones are kept and a portion is missing. The sample includes 55,000 to 80,000 clones, 85% to 90% of them seen just once. The data are from a study of T cell changes during pregnancy in multiple sclerosis. Germline-derived CDR1 and CDR2 are MNHNS and SASEGT. The trim removed 4 bases at V and 0 bases at J, leaving 7 bases unmatched. This CDR3 region has 16 residues. J is TRBJ2-3 and V is TRBV6-1; 7 nucleotides agree with TRBD2. The origin of this receptor is a female donor in good health, enrolled as a control in a pregnancy study. The sequences come from peripheral blood, collected after pregnancy. The CDR3 region has the DNA TGTGCCAGCAGTGCCCTCAGCGGGGTTAGCACAGATACGCAGTATTTT. The encoded protein is CASSALSGVSTDTQYF.